This T cell receptor beta chain was obtained from a study of blood T cell repertoires in COVID-19. Study-wide background: Samples representing acute and convalescent COVID-19 were sourced from the United States, Italy and Spain.

Only in-frame clones appear in the TCRdb table, and some are missing; sequencing was by immunoSEQ multiplex PCR. This table holds about 310,000 clones, around 91% found once. V was clipped by 3 bases and J by 6 bases; unmatched bases: 16. Germline V gene data show CDR1 as DFQATT and CDR2 as SNEGSKA (reference sequence). This CDR3 region has 17 residues. This chain uses TRBV20-1 with TRBJ1-5; 8 nucleotides match TRBD1. The sequenced sample was PBMCs or T cells enriched from blood (not recorded which). This receptor was taken from a woman in her thirties or forties who had recovered from COVID-19. For the CDR3, the DNA is TGCAGTGCTAGTCCTCGGCTTGGACAGGGACCCCGTCAGCCCCAGCATTTT. This codes for CSASPRLGQGPRQPQHF.